These 20 T cell receptor beta chains came from one sample sequenced in a study of beta chain features in type 1 diabetes. The authors reverse transcribed all of the isolated RNA, so sequencing captured expressed TCRB transcripts. Method: immunoSEQ multiplex PCR; TCRdb's copy keeps in-frame clones and lacks some. The sample holds around 500,000 clones, roughly an eighth seen once. The sequencing sample was made of naive CD4+ T cells from blood. The receptors stem from a young woman in good health.

J is TRBJ2-7 and V is TRBV14; D gene unclear. V was shortened by 1 base and J by 12 bases, with 16 bases between the two germline ends. In germline, CDR1 is SGHDN, CDR2 FVKESK. CDR3 length: 13 amino acids. CDR3 in amino acids: CASSQGIPLNLYV. The CDR3 coding sequence is TGTGCCAGCAGCCAAGGGATCCCTCTAAATTTGTACGTC.

This clone came up a few times. The genes are TRBV29-1 and TRBJ2-1; 10 nucleotides align to TRBD1. The CDR3 runs 13 residues. The germline V gene has CDR1 SQVTM and CDR2 ANQGSEA. The V segment lost 6 bases and the J segment 8 bases; nucleotides outside the gene matches: 7. This chain's CDR3 is CSVWTGGGDEQFF. CDR3 sequence (DNA): TGCAGCGTATGGACAGGGGGAGGGGATGAGCAGTTCTTC.

This clone was seen more than once but under ten times. The chain has TRBV7-2 and TRBJ2-3; D is unresolved. Deletions cut 5 bases from V and 3 bases from J, with 12 bases between. Germline V lookup: CDR1 SGHTA, CDR2 FQGNSA. The CDR3 runs 14 residues. CDR3 amino acids: CASSELGPTDTQYF. CDR3 bases: TGTGCCAGCAGCGAACTCGGGCCAACAGATACGCAGTATTTT.

J is TRBJ2-1 and V is TRBV7-9, with D uncertain. CDR1 is SEHNR and CDR2 is FQNEAQ in the germline V gene (reference sequence). The CDR3 totals 15 residues. Between the trimmed V and J ends, which lost 3 bases and 0 bases, there was a span of 9 bases. The DNA of the CDR3 is TGTGCCAGCAGCTTCGGCAGGAGCTCCTACAATGAGCAGTTCTTC. Amino acids: CASSFGRSSYNEQFF. Variable domain in full (rest from reference TRBV7-9 and TRBJ2-1): DTGVSQNPRHKITKRGQNVTFRCDPISEHNRLYWYRQTLGQGPEFLTYFQNEAQLEKSRLLSDRFSAERPKGSFSTLEIQRTEQGDSAMYLCASSFGRSSYNEQFFGPGTRLTVL.

Only a few counts were recorded for this clone. J is TRBJ2-1 and V is TRBV20-1; D is ambiguous. CDR1 is DFQATT and CDR2 is SNEGSKA in the germline V gene (reference sequence). This CDR3 is built from 11 residues. V was shortened by 0 bases and J by 9 bases, with 6 bases between the two germline ends. This chain's CDR3 is CSARDWGEQFF. DNA for the CDR3: TGCAGTGCTAGAGATTGGGGTGAGCAGTTCTTC.

This clone was detected ten times or more. The chain recombines TRBV15 with TRBJ1-2; no clear D. CDR3 length: 13 residues. Per germline, CDR1 LNHNV and CDR2 YYDKDF (reference sequence). The V end lost 1 base, the J end lost 8 bases, and 11 bases lay between the germline ends. The CDR3 spells CATSRASLRGYTF. The CDR3 DNA reads as TGTGCCACCAGCAGAGCGTCCCTTCGGGGCTACACCTTC.

The chain combines TRBV7-2 with TRBJ2-1; 8 nucleotides match TRBD2. The trim removed 1 base at V and 9 bases at J, leaving 11 bases unmatched. Germline CDR1 reads SGHTA; CDR2 reads FQGNSA. The length of the CDR3 is 16 residues. The CDR3 protein is CASSLGGLAGVGEQFF. The CDR3 DNA follows: TGTGCCAGCAGCTTAGGTGGGCTAGCGGGCGTGGGTGAGCAGTTCTTC. Full variable domain (remainder filled in from reference TRBV7-2 and TRBJ2-1): GAGVSQSPSNKVTEKGKDVELRCDPISGHTALYWYRQSLGQGLEFLIYFQGNSAPDKSGLPSDRFSAERTGGSVSTLTIQRTQQEDSAVYLCASSLGGLAGVGEQFFGPGTRLTVL.

The J gene is TRBJ2-2, the V gene TRBV15; D uncertain. Germline CDR1 is LNHNV and CDR2 is YYDKDF (reference sequence). With 0 bases removed from V and 1 base from J, the gap between germline ends came to 9 bases. The CDR3 runs to 16 residues. CDR3 coding DNA: TGTGCCACCAGCAGAGAGCGGACGGTGAACACCGGGGAGCTGTTTTTT. It specifies CATSRERTVNTGELFF.

The chain uses TRBV7-9 and TRBJ2-1, with 10 nucleotides matching TRBD2. The CDR3 is 15 residues long. V lost 4 bases to trimming and J lost 1 base; unmatched junction nucleotides: 1. The germline V gene encodes CDR1 SEHNR and CDR2 FQNEAQ (reference sequence). The CDR3 bases are TGTGCCAGCAGCTCTAGCGGGAGATCCTACAATGAGCAGTTCTTC. As protein: CASSSSGRSYNEQFF. Full variable domain (rest looked up from reference TRBV7-9 and TRBJ2-1): DTGVSQNPRHKITKRGQNVTFRCDPISEHNRLYWYRQTLGQGPEFLTYFQNEAQLEKSRLLSDRFSAERPKGSFSTLEIQRTEQGDSAMYLCASSSSGRSYNEQFFGPGTRLTVL.

This clone has more than one count but fewer than ten. The chain couples TRBV7-9 to TRBJ1-1, with D tentatively TRBD1 (5 bases). This CDR3 contains 13 residues. Trimming pared 3 bases from V and 8 bases from J, leaving 13 bases between. Germline assignment: CDR1 SEHNR and CDR2 FQNEAQ (reference sequence). CDR3 bases: TGTGCCAGCAGCTTCCGCAGGGATACCGAAGCTTTCTTT. This translates into CASSFRRDTEAFF.

This clone came up a few times. The chain is built from TRBV29-1 and TRBJ1-1, with D unclear. This CDR3 has 13 amino acids. Trimming pared 5 bases from V and 0 bases from J, leaving 10 bases between. Germline V gene data show CDR1 as SQVTM and CDR2 as ANQGSEA. The CDR3 region is CSVHGLVNTEAFF. The DNA for the CDR3 is TGCAGCGTTCACGGATTGGTGAACACTGAAGCTTTCTTT.

This clone was counted a few times. This sequence joins TRBV5-1 and TRBJ2-1, with TRBD2 matching 10 bases. The length of the CDR3 is 15 residues. In germline, CDR1 is SGHRS, CDR2 YFSETQ. The ends lost 4 bases at V and 7 bases at J; junction bases unmatched: 8. The CDR3 reads CASSQTSGALNEQFF. CDR3 nucleotide sequence: TGCGCCAGCAGCCAAACTAGCGGGGCCTTGAATGAGCAGTTCTTC. The full variable domain, in which reference TRBV5-1 and TRBJ2-1 provide the parts outside the CDR3, is KAGVTQTPRYLIKTRGQQVTLSCSPISGHRSVSWYQQTPGQGLQFLFEYFSETQRNKGNFPGRFSGRQFSNSRSEMNVSTLELGDSALYLCASSQTSGALNEQFFGPGTRLTVL.

The rearrangement links TRBV18 to TRBJ2-1; 10 positions agree with TRBD2. The CDR3 is 14 amino acids. V shed 6 bases, J shed 9 bases, and the junction held 8 bases outside the gene matches. Germline values: CDR1 KGHSH, CDR2 LQKENI. The CDR3 sequence: CASSRAGGTGEQFF. CDR3 coding DNA: TGTGCCAGCTCGCGAGCGGGAGGGACGGGTGAGCAGTTCTTC.

The chain is built from TRBV7-2 and TRBJ2-5; 11 nucleotides align to TRBD2. The CDR3 runs 16 residues. Germline CDR1 reads SGHTA; CDR2 reads FQGNSA. Trimming at V came to 4 bases and at J to 2 bases, leaving 6 bases not matched to a gene. CDR3 loop: CASSSHLAGGQETQYF. The CDR3, as DNA: TGTGCCAGCAGCTCCCACCTAGCGGGAGGACAAGAGACCCAGTACTTC.

This chain joins TRBV29-1 and TRBJ2-3, with TRBD2 matching 11 bases. Germline assignment: CDR1 SQVTM and CDR2 ANQGSEA. The CDR3 spans 15 residues. Trimming took 8 bases from V and 2 from J; bases not matched to a gene: 9. This CDR3 reads CSTTRLAGITDTQYF. The CDR3 DNA reads as TGCAGCACGACCAGACTAGCGGGAATCACAGATACGCAGTATTTT.

This clone was found a few times. The chain combines TRBV9 with TRBJ2-1; the match to TRBD2 covers 8 bases. The germline V gene has CDR1 SGDLS and CDR2 YYNGEE. The junction had 12 bases not matched to a gene; V was cut back by 3 bases and J by 4 bases. The CDR3 totals 17 residues. The CDR3 nucleotides read TGTGCCAGCAGCGCCTCAGAGCGGGAGCTAAGGTACAATGAGCAGTTCTTC. The encoded protein is CASSASERELRYNEQFF.

This sequence joins TRBV11-3 and TRBJ2-7; TRBD2 matches at 8 bases. The germline V gene has CDR1 SGHNT and CDR2 YENEEA. This CDR3 has 15 residues. Germline trimming cut 4 bases from V and 6 bases from J; bases unmatched to any gene: 11. CDR3 nucleotides: TGTGCCAGCAGCTCCCCGGGGAGCGGGAGACGCGAGCAGTACTTC. It specifies CASSSPGSGRREQYF.

This chain connects TRBV5-1 to TRBJ2-1; maybe TRBD1 (5 bases). In germline, CDR1 is SGHRS, CDR2 YFSETQ. The CDR3 spans 16 residues. V lost 1 base, J lost 1 base, and 12 bases lay in between. The CDR3 reads CASSLQVQGSYNEQFF. The CDR3 coding sequence is TGCGCCAGCAGCTTGCAAGTCCAGGGTTCCTACAATGAGCAGTTCTTC.

The chain links TRBV5-4 to TRBJ2-2, with TRBD1 matching over 9 bases. CDR1 is SGHNT, CDR2 YYREEE, per germline (reference sequence). The CDR3 runs to 17 residues. V was pared by 4 bases and J by 4 bases, with 11 bases of the junction left unmatched. The CDR3 DNA reads TGTGCCAGCAGCACTCGTAAACAGGGGGCTGTCACCGGGGAGCTGTTTTTT. This encodes CASSTRKQGAVTGELFF.

V gene TRBV7-2 combines with J gene TRBJ2-5, with TRBD2 identical over 9 bases. Unmatched junction bases numbered 3, after V lost 5 bases and J lost 5 bases. CDR1 is SGHTA and CDR2 is FQGNSA in the germline V gene. The CDR3 loop spans 13 amino acids. CDR3 nucleotides: TGTGCCAGCAGCGCTGGACTAGCGGAGACCCAGTACTTC. Translation gives CASSAGLAETQYF.